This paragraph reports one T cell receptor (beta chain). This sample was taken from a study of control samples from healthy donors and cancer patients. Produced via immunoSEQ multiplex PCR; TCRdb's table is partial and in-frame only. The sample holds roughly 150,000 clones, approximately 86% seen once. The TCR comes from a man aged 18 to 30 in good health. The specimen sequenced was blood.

CDR3 in DNA: TGTGCCAGTAGTATAGGGGCAGGACTCTATAGCAATCAGCCCCAGCATTTT. Translating gives CASSIGAGLYSNQPQHF. This rearrangement joins TRBV19 to TRBJ1-5; no reliable D call. The CDR3 consists of 17 residues. Germline lookup yields CDR1 LNHDA and CDR2 SQIVND (reference sequence). V was shortened by 1 base and J by 0 bases, with 13 bases between the two germline ends.